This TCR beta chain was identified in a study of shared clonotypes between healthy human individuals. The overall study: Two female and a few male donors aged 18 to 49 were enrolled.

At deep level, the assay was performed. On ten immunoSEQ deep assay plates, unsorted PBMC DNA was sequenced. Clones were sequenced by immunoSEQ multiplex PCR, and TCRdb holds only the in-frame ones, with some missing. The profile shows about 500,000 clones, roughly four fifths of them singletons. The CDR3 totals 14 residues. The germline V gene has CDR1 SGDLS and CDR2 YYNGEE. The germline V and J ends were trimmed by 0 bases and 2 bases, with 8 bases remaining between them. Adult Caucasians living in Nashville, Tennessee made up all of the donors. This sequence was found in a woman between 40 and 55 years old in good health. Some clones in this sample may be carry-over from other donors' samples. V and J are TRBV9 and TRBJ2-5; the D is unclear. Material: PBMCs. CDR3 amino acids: CASSVVPQQETQYF. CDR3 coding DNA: TGTGCCAGCAGCGTAGTGCCGCAGCAAGAGACCCAGTACTTC.